The present entry profiles one T cell receptor beta chain with its context. Per the original data handling: Reference gene primer amplification yielded estimated nucleated cell counts. Produced via immunoSEQ multiplex PCR; TCRdb's table is partial and in-frame only. V, J and clone size are those of that table, while D and trimming were read from the DNA. The sample lists 55,000 to 75,000 clones; approximately 86% were seen once. Germline-derived CDR1 and CDR2 are PRHDT and FYEKMQ (reference sequence). The germline V and J ends were trimmed by 5 bases and 0 bases, with 11 bases remaining between them. This CDR3 comprises 15 residues. This sample is part of a study of blood T cell repertoires in COVID-19. Study-level background: Samples taken during acute and convalescent COVID-19 were collected in the United States, Italy and Spain. The cDNA or gDNA used as material had been derived from T cells, B-cell-depleted T cells, or PBMCs.

The source is a human donor with active COVID-19. The donor label of this sample is uncertain. The rearrangement links TRBV13 to TRBJ2-1; no clear D gene. Sequencing was performed on peripheral blood. The CDR3 DNA sequence: TGTGCCAGCAGCCGTACCCCCAGCTCCTACAATGAGCAGTTCTTC. Translating it yields CASSRTPSSYNEQFF.